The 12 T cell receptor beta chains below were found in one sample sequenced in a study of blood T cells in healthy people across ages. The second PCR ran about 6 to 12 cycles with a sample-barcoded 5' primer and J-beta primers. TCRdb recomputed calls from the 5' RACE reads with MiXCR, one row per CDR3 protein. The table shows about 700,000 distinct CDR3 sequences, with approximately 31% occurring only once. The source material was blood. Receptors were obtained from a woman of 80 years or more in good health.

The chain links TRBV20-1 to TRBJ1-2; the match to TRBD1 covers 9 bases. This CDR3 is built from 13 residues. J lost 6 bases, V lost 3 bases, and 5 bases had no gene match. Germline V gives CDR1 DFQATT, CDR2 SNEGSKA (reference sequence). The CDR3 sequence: CSARDRGLDGYTF. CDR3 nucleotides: TGCAGTGCTAGGGACAGGGGTTTAGATGGCTACACCTTC.

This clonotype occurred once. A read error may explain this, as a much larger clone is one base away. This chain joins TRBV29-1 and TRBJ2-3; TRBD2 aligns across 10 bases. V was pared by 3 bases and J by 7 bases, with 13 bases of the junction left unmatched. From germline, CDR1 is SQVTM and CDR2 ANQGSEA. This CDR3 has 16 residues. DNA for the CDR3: TGCAGCGTTGAGGGGGACCTTAGCGGGGGGCTGAATACGCAGTATTTT. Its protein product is CSVEGDLSGGLNTQYF.

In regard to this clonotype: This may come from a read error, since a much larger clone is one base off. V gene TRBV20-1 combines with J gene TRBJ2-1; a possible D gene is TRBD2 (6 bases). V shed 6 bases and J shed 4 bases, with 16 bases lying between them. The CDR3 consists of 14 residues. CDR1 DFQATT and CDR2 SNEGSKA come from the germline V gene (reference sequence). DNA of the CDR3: TGCAGTGCCTTAAGCGAGGGGACTTACAATGAGCAGTTCTTC. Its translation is CSALSEGTYNEQFF.

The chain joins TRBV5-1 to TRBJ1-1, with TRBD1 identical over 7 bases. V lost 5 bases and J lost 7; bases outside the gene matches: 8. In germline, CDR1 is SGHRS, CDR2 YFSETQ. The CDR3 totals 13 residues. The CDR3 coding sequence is TGCGCCAGCAGACGGACAGGTGATTATGAAGCTTTCTTT. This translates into CASRRTGDYEAFF.

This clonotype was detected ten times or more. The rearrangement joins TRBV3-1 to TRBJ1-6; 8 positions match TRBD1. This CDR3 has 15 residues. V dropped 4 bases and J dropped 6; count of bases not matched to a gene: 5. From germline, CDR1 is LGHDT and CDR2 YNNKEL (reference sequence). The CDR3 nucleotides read TGTGCCAGCAGCCCCGGACAGGGTGGTAATTCACCCCTCCACTTT. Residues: CASSPGQGGNSPLHF.

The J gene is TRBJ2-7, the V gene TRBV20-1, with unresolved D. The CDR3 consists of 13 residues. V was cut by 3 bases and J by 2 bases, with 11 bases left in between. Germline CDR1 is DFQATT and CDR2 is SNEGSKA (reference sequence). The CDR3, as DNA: TGCAGTGCTAGTTCACCCATTACCTACGAGCAGTACTTC. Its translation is CSASSPITYEQYF.

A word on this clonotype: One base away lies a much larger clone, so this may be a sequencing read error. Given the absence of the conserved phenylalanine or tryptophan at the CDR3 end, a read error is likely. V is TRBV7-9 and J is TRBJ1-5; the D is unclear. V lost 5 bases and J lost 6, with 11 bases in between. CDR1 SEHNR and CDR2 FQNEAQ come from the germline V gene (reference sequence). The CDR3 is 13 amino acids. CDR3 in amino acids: CASSLTNFQPQHL. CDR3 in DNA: TGTGCCAGCAGCCTTACCAACTTTCAGCCCCAGCATTTG.

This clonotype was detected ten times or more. CDR3 protein: CASSQETGAEQYF. The CDR3 DNA is TGCGCCAGCAGCCAAGAAACAGGGGCCGAGCAGTACTTC. The chain carries TRBV4-3 and TRBJ2-7, with TRBD1 matching 7 bases. Germline lookup yields CDR1 LGHNA and CDR2 YSLEER. The trim removed 0 bases at V and 6 bases at J, leaving 2 bases unmatched. The CDR3 loop spans 13 amino acids.

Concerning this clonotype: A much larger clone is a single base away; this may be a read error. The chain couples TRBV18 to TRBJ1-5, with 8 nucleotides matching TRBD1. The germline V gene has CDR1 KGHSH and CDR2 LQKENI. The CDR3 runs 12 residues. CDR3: CASLPGGAFQHF. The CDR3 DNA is TGTGCCAGCTTACCAGGGGGCGCATTCCAGCATTTT.

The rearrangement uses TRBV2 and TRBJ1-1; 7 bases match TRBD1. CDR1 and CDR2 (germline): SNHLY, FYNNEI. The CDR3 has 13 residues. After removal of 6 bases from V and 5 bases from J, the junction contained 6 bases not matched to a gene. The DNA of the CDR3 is TGTGCCAGCAGGGACGACAGGGTAACTGAAGCTTTCTTT. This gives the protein CASRDDRVTEAFF.

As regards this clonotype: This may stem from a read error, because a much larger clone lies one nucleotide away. DNA for the CDR3: TGCGCCAGCAGCTTGGGGCAGGAATACAATGAGCAGTACTTC. Protein product: CASSLGQEYNEQYF. The rearrangement joins TRBV5-1 to TRBJ2-5; the D is unclear. Germline CDR1 SGHRS, CDR2 YFSETQ. The CDR3 has 14 residues. The V end lost 0 bases, the J end lost 11 bases, and 17 bases lay between the germline ends.

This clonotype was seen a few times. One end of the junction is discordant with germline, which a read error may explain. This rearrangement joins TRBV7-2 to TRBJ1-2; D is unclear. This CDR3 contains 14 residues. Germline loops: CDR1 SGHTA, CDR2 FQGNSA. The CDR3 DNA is TGTGTCAGCAGCCTAGATCTGGGAATGGGTGGCTACACCTTC. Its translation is CVSSLDLGMGGYTF.